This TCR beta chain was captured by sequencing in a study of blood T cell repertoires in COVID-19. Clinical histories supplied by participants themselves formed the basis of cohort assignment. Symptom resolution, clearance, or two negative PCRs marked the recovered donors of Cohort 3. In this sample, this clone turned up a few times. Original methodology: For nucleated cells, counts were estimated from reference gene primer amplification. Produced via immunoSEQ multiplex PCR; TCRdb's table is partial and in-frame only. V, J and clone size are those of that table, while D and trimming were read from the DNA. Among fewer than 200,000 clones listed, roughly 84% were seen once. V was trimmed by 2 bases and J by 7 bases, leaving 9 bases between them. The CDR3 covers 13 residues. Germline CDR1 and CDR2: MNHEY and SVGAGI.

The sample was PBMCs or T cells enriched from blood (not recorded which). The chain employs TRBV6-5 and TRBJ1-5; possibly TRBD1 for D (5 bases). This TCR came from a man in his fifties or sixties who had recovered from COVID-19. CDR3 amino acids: CASSYEGRQPQHF. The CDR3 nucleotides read TGTGCCAGCAGTTACGAGGGGAGGCAGCCCCAGCATTTT.